These T cell receptor beta chains were read from a single sample in a study of beta chain features in type 1 diabetes. Profiled with immunoSEQ multiplex PCR; TCRdb holds only in-frame clones, not every one. Of about 160,000 clones listed, 8.5% to 10% were seen once; the top ten hold around 0.64%. The sequenced material came from central memory CD4+ T cells from blood. These receptors came from a woman in her 30s with type 1 diabetes. Each CDR3 is given with its conserved first and last residue. The D gene is left open where the match is weak.

V gene: TRBV5-1
J gene: TRBJ1-1
D gene: .
CDR3 protein: CASNQGLQTGTEAFF

V gene: TRBV2
J gene: TRBJ2-3
D gene: .
CDR3 protein: CASTGVGLDTQYF

V gene: TRBV28
J gene: TRBJ1-1
D gene: .
CDR3 protein: CASSPPQAYLMNTEAFF

V gene: TRBV2
J gene: TRBJ2-1
D gene: TRBD1
CDR3 protein: CASSERQGVYNEQFF

V gene: TRBV6-5
J gene: TRBJ2-3
D gene: .
CDR3 protein: CASSSPLEDTQYF

V gene: TRBV10-3
J gene: TRBJ2-1
D gene: TRBD2
CDR3 protein: CAISPTGTSGNGEQFF

V gene: TRBV2
J gene: TRBJ1-2
D gene: TRBD1
CDR3 protein: CASSRDRENGYTF

V gene: TRBV30
J gene: TRBJ2-4
D gene: .
CDR3 protein: CAWSLNAKNIQYF

V gene: TRBV30
J gene: TRBJ2-6
D gene: .
CDR3 protein: CAGDGSGANVLTF

V gene: TRBV11-1
J gene: TRBJ1-1
D gene: .
CDR3 protein: CASSLGRGATEAFF

V gene: TRBV10-3
J gene: TRBJ1-5
D gene: .
CDR3 protein: CAISMEGDQPQHF

V gene: TRBV29-1
J gene: TRBJ2-7
D gene: TRBD1
CDR3 protein: CSGKDRFGYEQYF

V gene: TRBV7-3
J gene: TRBJ2-3
D gene: TRBD2
CDR3 protein: CASGLTSGGDTQYF

V gene: TRBV20-1
J gene: TRBJ2-1
D gene: .
CDR3 protein: CSAVLNEQFF

V gene: TRBV9
J gene: TRBJ2-2
D gene: TRBD2
CDR3 protein: CASSGFLAGGPRELFF

V gene: TRBV30
J gene: TRBJ1-5
D gene: TRBD1
CDR3 protein: CAWSPRTGVQPQHF

V gene: TRBV27
J gene: TRBJ2-3
D gene: TRBD2
CDR3 protein: CASSLSSGYTDTQYF

V gene: TRBV11-2
J gene: TRBJ2-5
D gene: .
CDR3 protein: CASSQGWGTETQYF

V gene: TRBV25-1
J gene: TRBJ2-1
D gene: .
CDR3 protein: CASSDDRGVYNEQFF

V gene: TRBV27
J gene: TRBJ2-7
D gene: TRBD2
CDR3 protein: CASSLLASGAMYEQYF

V gene: TRBV18
J gene: TRBJ1-1
D gene: TRBD1
CDR3 protein: CASSLEGAFRAFF

V gene: TRBV11-3
J gene: TRBJ2-1
D gene: TRBD2
CDR3 protein: CASSTSGAYNEQFF

V gene: TRBV7-2
J gene: TRBJ2-3
D gene: TRBD2
CDR3 protein: CASSFTGGRNTDTQYF

V gene: TRBV5-4
J gene: TRBJ2-3
D gene: .
CDR3 protein: CASSSRGWGDTQYF

V gene: TRBV5-1
J gene: TRBJ2-1
D gene: .
CDR3 protein: CASSLAGVEEQFF

V gene: TRBV6-1
J gene: TRBJ2-1
D gene: .
CDR3 protein: CASSGDGAYNEQFF

V gene: TRBV5-6
J gene: TRBJ1-1
D gene: .
CDR3 protein: CASSWGVLNTEAFF

V gene: TRBV6-1
J gene: TRBJ2-5
D gene: .
CDR3 protein: CASTVLSDTQYF

V gene: TRBV11-2
J gene: TRBJ1-4
D gene: .
CDR3 protein: CASSVDRTDGGKLFF

V gene: TRBV7-6
J gene: TRBJ1-1
D gene: TRBD1
CDR3 protein: CASSLGRGTTEAFF

V gene: TRBV7-9
J gene: TRBJ1-4
D gene: TRBD1
CDR3 protein: CASSLGRTGSEKLFF

V gene: TRBV5-1
J gene: TRBJ2-1
D gene: .
CDR3 protein: CASSLGGYNEQFF

V gene: TRBV4-3
J gene: TRBJ2-3
D gene: TRBD2
CDR3 protein: CASSHRRAGGPSGTDTQYF

V gene: TRBV7-2
J gene: TRBJ2-3
D gene: TRBD1
CDR3 protein: CASSLEGATDTQYF

V gene: TRBV5-1
J gene: TRBJ1-2
D gene: TRBD1
CDR3 protein: CASSSDPGTGGSYTF

V gene: TRBV5-4
J gene: TRBJ2-2
D gene: TRBD1
CDR3 protein: CASSLRDRGAGELFF

V gene: TRBV28
J gene: TRBJ2-1
D gene: TRBD1
CDR3 protein: CASSAGLGQGTYNEQFF

V gene: TRBV9
J gene: TRBJ2-5
D gene: TRBD1
CDR3 protein: CASSAWDREQETQYF

V gene: TRBV29-1
J gene: TRBJ2-6
D gene: .
CDR3 protein: CSVAGQGEVWSGANVLTF

V gene: TRBV4-1
J gene: TRBJ2-7
D gene: TRBD2
CDR3 protein: CASSQPTSGPKLNEQYF

V gene: TRBV19
J gene: TRBJ1-5
D gene: .
CDR3 protein: CASRGAGNQPQHF

V gene: TRBV27
J gene: TRBJ2-2
D gene: TRBD1
CDR3 protein: CASSTRTGGNTGELFF

V gene: TRBV29-1
J gene: TRBJ2-3
D gene: TRBD1
CDR3 protein: CSAQQGPDTQYF

V gene: TRBV4-2
J gene: TRBJ2-3
D gene: TRBD2
CDR3 protein: CASSQAPSGPTDTQYF

V gene: TRBV19
J gene: TRBJ2-7
D gene: .
CDR3 protein: CASEEAGSYEQYF

V gene: TRBV5-1
J gene: TRBJ2-7
D gene: .
CDR3 protein: CASSLITGLDEQYF

V gene: TRBV27
J gene: TRBJ2-5
D gene: .
CDR3 protein: CASSLSTVATQYF

V gene: TRBV5-4
J gene: TRBJ2-3
D gene: .
CDR3 protein: CASSPSLADTQYF

V gene: TRBV5-1
J gene: TRBJ2-7
D gene: TRBD2
CDR3 protein: CASSWTSDSYEQYF

V gene: TRBV7-9
J gene: TRBJ2-5
D gene: .
CDR3 protein: CASSFGGVHQETQYF

V gene: TRBV4-1
J gene: TRBJ2-5
D gene: .
CDR3 protein: CASSQDRRLVLQETQYF

V gene: TRBV19
J gene: TRBJ2-5
D gene: .
CDR3 protein: CASSIGNSQETQYF